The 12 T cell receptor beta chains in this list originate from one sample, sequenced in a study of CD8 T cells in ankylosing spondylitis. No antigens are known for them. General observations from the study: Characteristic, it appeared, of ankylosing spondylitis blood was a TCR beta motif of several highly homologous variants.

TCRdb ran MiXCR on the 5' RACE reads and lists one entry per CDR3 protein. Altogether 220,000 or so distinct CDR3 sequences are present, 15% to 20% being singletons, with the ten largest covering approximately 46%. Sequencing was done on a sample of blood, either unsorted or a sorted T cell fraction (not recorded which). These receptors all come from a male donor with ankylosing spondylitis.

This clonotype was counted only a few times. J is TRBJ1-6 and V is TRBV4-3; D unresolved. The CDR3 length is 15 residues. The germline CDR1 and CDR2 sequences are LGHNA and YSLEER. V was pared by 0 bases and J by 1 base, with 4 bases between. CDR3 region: CASSQEISYNSPLHF. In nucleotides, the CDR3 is TGCGCCAGCAGCCAAGAGATTTCCTATAATTCACCCCTCCACTTT.

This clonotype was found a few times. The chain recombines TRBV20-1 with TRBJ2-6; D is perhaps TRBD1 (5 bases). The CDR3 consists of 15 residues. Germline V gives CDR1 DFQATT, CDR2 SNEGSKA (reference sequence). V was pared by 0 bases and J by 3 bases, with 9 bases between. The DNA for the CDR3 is TGCAGTGCTAGAGATGTGGGGCATGGGGCCAACGTCCTGACTTTC. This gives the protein CSARDVGHGANVLTF.

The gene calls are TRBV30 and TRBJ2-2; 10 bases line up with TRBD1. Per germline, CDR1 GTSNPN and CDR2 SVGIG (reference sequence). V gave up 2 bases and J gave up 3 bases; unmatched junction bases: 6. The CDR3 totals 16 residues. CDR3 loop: CAWSPPGQGHTGELFF. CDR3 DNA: TGTGCCTGGAGTCCCCCGGGACAGGGGCACACCGGGGAGCTGTTTTTT.

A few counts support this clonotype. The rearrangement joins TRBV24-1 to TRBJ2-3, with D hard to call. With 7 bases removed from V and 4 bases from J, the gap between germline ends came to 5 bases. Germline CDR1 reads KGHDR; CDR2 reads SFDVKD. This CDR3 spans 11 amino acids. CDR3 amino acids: CATRMADTQYF. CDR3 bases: TGTGCCACCAGAATGGCAGATACGCAGTATTTT.

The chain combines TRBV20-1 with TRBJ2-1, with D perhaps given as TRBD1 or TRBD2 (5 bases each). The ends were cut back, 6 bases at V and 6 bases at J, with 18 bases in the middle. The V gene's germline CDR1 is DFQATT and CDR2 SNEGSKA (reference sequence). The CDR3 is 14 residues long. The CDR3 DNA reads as TGCAGTGCCAACTTAATCGGGACGGGCAATGAGCAGTTCTTC. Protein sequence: CSANLIGTGNEQFF.

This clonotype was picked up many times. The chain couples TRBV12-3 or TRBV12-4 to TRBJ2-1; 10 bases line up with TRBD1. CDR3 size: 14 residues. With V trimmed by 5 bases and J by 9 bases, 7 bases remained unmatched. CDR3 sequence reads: CASSQGTGAPEQFF. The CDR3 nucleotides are TGTGCCAGCAGTCAGGGGACAGGGGCGCCTGAGCAGTTCTTC.

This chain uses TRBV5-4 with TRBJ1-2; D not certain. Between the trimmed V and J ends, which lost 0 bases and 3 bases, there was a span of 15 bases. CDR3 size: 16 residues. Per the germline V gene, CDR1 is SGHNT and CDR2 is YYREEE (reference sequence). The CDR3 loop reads CASSLGGAPPYYGYTF. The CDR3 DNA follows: TGTGCCAGCAGCTTGGGAGGTGCGCCGCCGTACTATGGCTACACCTTC.

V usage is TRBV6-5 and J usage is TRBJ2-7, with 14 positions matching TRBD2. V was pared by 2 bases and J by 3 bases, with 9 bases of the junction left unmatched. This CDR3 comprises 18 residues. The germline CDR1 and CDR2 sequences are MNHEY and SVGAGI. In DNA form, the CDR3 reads TGTGCCAGCAGTTACCTGCCCCCGGGACTAGCGGGGGACTACGAGCAGTACTTC. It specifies CASSYLPPGLAGDYEQYF.

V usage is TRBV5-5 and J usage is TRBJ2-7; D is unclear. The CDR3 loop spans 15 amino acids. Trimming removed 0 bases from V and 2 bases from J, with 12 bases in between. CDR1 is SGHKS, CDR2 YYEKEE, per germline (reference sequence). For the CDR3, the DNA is TGTGCCAGCAGCTTGGGACGTGAGGCTACCTACGAGCAGTACTTC. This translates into CASSLGREATYEQYF.

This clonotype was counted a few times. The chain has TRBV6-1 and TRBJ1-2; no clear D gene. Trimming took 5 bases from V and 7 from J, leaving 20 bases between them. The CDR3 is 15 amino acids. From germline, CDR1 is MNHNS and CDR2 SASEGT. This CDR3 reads CASSQNGPPSGGYTF. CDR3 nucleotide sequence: TGTGCCAGCAGTCAAAACGGACCTCCTTCGGGTGGCTACACCTTC.

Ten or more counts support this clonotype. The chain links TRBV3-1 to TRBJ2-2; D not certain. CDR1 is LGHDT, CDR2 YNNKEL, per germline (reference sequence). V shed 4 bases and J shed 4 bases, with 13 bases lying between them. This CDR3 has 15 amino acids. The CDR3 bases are TGTGCCAGCAGCCCCCTACTGCGCATCACCGGGGAGCTGTTTTTT. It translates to CASSPLLRITGELFF.

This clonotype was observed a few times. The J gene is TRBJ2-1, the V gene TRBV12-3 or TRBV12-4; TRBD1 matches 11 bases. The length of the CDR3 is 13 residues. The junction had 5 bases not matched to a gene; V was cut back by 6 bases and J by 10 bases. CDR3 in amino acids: CASSWTGGGEQFF. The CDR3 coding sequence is TGTGCCAGCAGCTGGACAGGGGGCGGGGAGCAGTTCTTC.